This TCR beta chain stems from a study of blood T cells in healthy people across ages. The V gene's germline CDR1 is LNHDA and CDR2 SQIVND (reference sequence). The length of the CDR3 is 13 residues. With 6 bases removed from V and 12 bases from J, the gap between germline ends came to 18 bases. A sample-barcoded 5' primer and a J-beta primer mix were used in a second PCR of roughly 7 to 12 cycles. Each cDNA molecule was tagged by a template-switch adaptor with 12 random nucleotides. TCRdb re-called the 5' RACE reads through MiXCR, storing one row per CDR3 protein. The sample holds around 1,500,000 distinct CDR3 sequences, 28% seen once.

The sequencing input was blood. This rearrangement joins TRBV19 to TRBJ1-5; the D gene is possibly TRBD1 (5 bases). The TCR originated in a woman in her twenties or thirties in good health. This CDR3 is CASSAPGPKSQHF. Here the CDR3 DNA reads TGTGCCAGTAGCGCCCCAGGGCCTAAGAGCCAGCATTTT.